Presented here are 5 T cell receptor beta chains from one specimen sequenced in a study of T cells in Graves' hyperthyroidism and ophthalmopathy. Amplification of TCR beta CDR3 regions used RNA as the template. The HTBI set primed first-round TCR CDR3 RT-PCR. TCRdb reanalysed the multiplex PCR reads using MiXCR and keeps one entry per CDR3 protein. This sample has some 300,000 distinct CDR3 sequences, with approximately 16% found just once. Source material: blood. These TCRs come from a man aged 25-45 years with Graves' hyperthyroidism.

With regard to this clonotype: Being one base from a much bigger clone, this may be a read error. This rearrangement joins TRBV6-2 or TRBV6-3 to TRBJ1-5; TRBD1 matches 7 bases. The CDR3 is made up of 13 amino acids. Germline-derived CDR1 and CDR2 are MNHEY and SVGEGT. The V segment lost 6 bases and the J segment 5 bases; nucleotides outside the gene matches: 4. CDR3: CASSRDSDQPQHF. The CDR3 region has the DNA TGTGCCAGCAGCCGGGACAGTGATCAGCCCCAGCATTTT.

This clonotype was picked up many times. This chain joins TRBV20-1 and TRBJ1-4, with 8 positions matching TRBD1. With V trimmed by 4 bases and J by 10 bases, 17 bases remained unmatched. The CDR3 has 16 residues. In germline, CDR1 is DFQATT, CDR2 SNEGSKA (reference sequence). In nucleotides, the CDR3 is TGCAGTGCTATAACCAGTCGTGGACAGGGCGATGGAAAACTGTTTTTT. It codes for CSAITSRGQGDGKLFF.

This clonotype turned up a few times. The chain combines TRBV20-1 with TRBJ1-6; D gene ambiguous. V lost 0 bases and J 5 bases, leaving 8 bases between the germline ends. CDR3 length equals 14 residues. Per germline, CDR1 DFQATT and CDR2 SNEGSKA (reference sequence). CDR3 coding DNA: TGCAGTGCTAGAGATCCCAGAGATAATTCACCCCTCCACTTT. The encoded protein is CSARDPRDNSPLHF.

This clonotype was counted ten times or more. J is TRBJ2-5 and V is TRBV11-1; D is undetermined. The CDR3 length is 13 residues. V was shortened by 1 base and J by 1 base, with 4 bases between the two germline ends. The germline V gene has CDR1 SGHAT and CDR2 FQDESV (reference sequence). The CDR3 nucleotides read TGTGCCAGCAGCTTAGGCCTCCAAGAGACCCAGTACTTC. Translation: CASSLGLQETQYF.

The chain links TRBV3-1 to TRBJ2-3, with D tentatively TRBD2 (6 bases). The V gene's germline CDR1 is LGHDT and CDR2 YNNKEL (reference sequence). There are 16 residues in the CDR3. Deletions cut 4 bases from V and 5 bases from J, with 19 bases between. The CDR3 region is CASSLGGSWGGDTQYF. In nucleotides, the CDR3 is TGTGCCAGCAGCCTTGGGGGGAGTTGGGGTGGAGATACGCAGTATTTT.